The TCR beta chain described here comes from a study of vaccination and CD4 T cells after COVID-19. Germline lookup yields CDR1 SEHNR and CDR2 FQNEAQ (reference sequence). The CDR3 sequence is 14 residues long. An Oncomine TCR Beta short-read assay was used to sequence the DNA from cultured CD4+ T cells. TCRdb re-called the PCR reads with MiXCR, one entry per CDR3 protein. The sample lists about 9,200 distinct CDR3 sequences, around 60% occurring once. Study observations and caveats: Among those convalescent, a median approximately 87% of reactive clones emerged solely post-vaccination.

Treatment reported: roughly 11-day PBMC culture with coronavirus spike peptide pools or control peptides (ViraFEST assay). Worth noting for this clonotype: Its matching antigen is unknown.

The sequencing used cultured CD4+ T cells from blood, collected after SARS-CoV-2 vaccination. The clonotype originates from a human donor with COVID-19. The chain links TRBV7-9 to TRBJ2-3; D gene uncertain. In nucleotides, the CDR3 is TGTGCTGTTACGGTGGCCACGGGCACAGATACGCAGTATTTT. Translation: CAVTVATGTDTQYF.